This T cell receptor (beta chain) comes out of a study of T cells in Graves' hyperthyroidism and ophthalmopathy. A roughly 9.3 ml volume of fresh peripheral blood provided the PBMCs. It was RNA transcripts that yielded the amplified TCR beta CDR3 regions. First-round RT-PCR targeting the TCR CDR3 was performed with the HTBI primer set. In TCRdb, the multiplex PCR reads were re-called with MiXCR into one record per CDR3 protein. The sample has almost 250,000 distinct CDR3 sequences, about 25% seen once. There are many counts of this clonotype. Its antigen is undetermined. Study conclusions and caveats: The majority of expanded thyroid clonotypes above 0.001 also appeared in blood.

The CDR3 covers 13 residues. Trimming removed 5 bases at V and 4 bases at J, with 11 bases between. Source material: blood. J is TRBJ1-2 and V is TRBV12-3 or TRBV12-4, with D possibly matching TRBD1 (5 bases). This sequence was found in a woman between 40 and 50 years old with Graves' ophthalmopathy. The CDR3, as DNA: TGTGCCAGCAGTCCCGACAGCCCCTATGGCTACACCTTC. It codes for CASSPDSPYGYTF.